Each of the 29 T cell receptor beta chains below was sequenced from the same sample in a study of T cell responses to AZD1222 COVID-19 vaccine. Sequencing was performed with immunoSEQ multiplex PCR; in TCRdb, only in-frame clones are kept and a portion is missing. This repertoire shows 130,000 or so clones, 86% found once; its top ten account for 3%. The sequencing here drew on peripheral blood, taken 28 days after the second AZD1222 dose. These receptors all stem from an adult who received the AZD1222 COVID-19 vaccine.

This clone has only one observation. The chain has TRBV2 and TRBJ1-2; the D gene is possibly TRBD1 (5 bases). The CDR3 covers 16 residues. Germline V gene data show CDR1 as SNHLY and CDR2 as FYNNEI. V was pared by 6 bases and J by 5 bases, with 22 bases between. In DNA, the CDR3 is TGTGCCAGCAGCTCTCTCGGCGCAGGGAGGCTTTATGGCTACACCTTC. It translates to CASSSLGAGRLYGYTF.

The V gene is TRBV6-6, the J gene TRBJ1-6, with a weak D call TRBD1 (5 bases). The CDR3 has 15 amino acids. The germline V gene encodes CDR1 MNHNY and CDR2 SVGAGI (reference sequence). V was clipped by 7 bases and J by 10 bases, with 20 bases between them. In nucleotides, the CDR3 is TGTGCCAGCACCTCCCTGGGGAACTGGGGGTCACCCCTCCACTTT. It yields the protein CASTSLGNWGSPLHF.

The V and J genes are TRBV7-8 and TRBJ1-2; D uncertain. CDR3 length: 15 amino acids. Germline V gene lookup returns CDR1 SGHVS and CDR2 FQNEAQ. Trimming left V 4 bases short and J 6 bases short, with 18 bases between. The CDR3 DNA reads TGTGCCAGCAGCTGGGGAGGCCCCGGAGTAGATGGCTACACCTTC. Its protein is CASSWGGPGVDGYTF.

The sample holds a few counts of this clone. V usage is TRBV7-2 and J usage is TRBJ1-5, with D uncertain. V was cut by 1 base and J by 1 base, with 11 bases left in between. This CDR3 comprises 16 residues. The germline V gene encodes CDR1 SGHTA and CDR2 FQGNSA. Here the CDR3 reads CASSLGVEGSNQPQHF. CDR3 bases: TGTGCCAGCAGCTTAGGAGTCGAGGGAAGCAATCAGCCCCAGCATTTT.

For the CDR3, the DNA is TGTGCCAGCAGCGGGGGGGGAGGCTACACCTTC. Its translation is CASSGGGGYTF. This chain uses TRBV3-1 (or the pseudogene TRBV3-2) with TRBJ1-2; D is perhaps TRBD1 (5 bases). Looked up from germline, CDR1 is LGHDT and CDR2 is YNNKEL (reference sequence). CDR3 length: 11 amino acids. The germline V and J ends were trimmed by 5 bases and 8 bases, with 9 bases remaining between them.

This clone occurred a few times. The rearrangement links TRBV30 to TRBJ2-6; 7 bases fit TRBD1. The V gene's germline CDR1 is GTSNPN and CDR2 SVGIG (reference sequence). This CDR3 is built from 19 residues. With V trimmed by 2 bases and J by 0 bases, 13 bases remained unmatched. The CDR3 is CAWSRDRDLLASGANVLTF. The CDR3 region has the DNA TGTGCCTGGAGTCGAGACAGGGATTTGCTGGCCTCTGGGGCCAACGTCCTGACTTTC.

CDR3 in amino acids: CASSVMKGANYGYTF. CDR3 nucleotide sequence: TGTGCCAGCAGCGTCATGAAGGGAGCCAACTATGGCTACACCTTC. The gene calls are TRBV7-2 and TRBJ1-2; D gene ambiguous. Germline V gene lookup returns CDR1 SGHTA and CDR2 FQGNSA. V shed 5 bases and J shed 2 bases, with 15 bases lying between them. The CDR3 has 15 amino acids.

The rearrangement uses TRBV11-2 and TRBJ2-5; D is perhaps TRBD2 (6 bases). The germline V gene has CDR1 SGHAT and CDR2 FQNNGV. Trimming shortened V by 5 bases and J by 2 bases, and 12 bases separated the two germline ends. The CDR3 has 14 residues. The CDR3 sequence: CASSGTSLQETQYF. CDR3 DNA sequence: TGTGCCAGCAGCGGAACTAGCCTACAAGAGACCCAGTACTTC.

The chain carries TRBV29-1 and TRBJ2-3; D call uncertain. V was trimmed by 8 bases and J by 3 bases, leaving 0 bases between them. The germline CDR1 and CDR2 sequences are SQVTM and ANQGSEA. The CDR3 totals 8 residues. The CDR3 protein is CSTDTQYF. DNA for the CDR3: TGCAGCACAGATACGCAGTATTTT.

The J gene is TRBJ1-6, the V gene TRBV6-6; 7 positions match TRBD1. The CDR3 has 14 amino acids. Trimming took 5 bases from V and 4 from J; bases not matched to a gene: 2. Looked up from germline, CDR1 is MNHNY and CDR2 is SVGAGI (reference sequence). The CDR3 loop reads CASSPGQYNSPLHF. The CDR3 DNA reads TGTGCCAGCAGTCCGGGACAGTATAATTCACCCCTCCACTTT.

This rearrangement joins TRBV3-1 (or the pseudogene TRBV3-2) to TRBJ1-1; weak D call: TRBD1 (6 bases). Trimming pared 5 bases from V and 1 base from J, leaving 14 bases between. Germline lookup yields CDR1 LGHDT and CDR2 YNNKEL (reference sequence). CDR3 length: 15 amino acids. This CDR3 is CASSNWPGENTEAFF. DNA of the CDR3: TGTGCCAGCAGCAACTGGCCAGGGGAGAACACTGAAGCTTTCTTT.

The chain carries TRBV15 and TRBJ1-5; perhaps TRBD1 as D (5 bases). The CDR3 extends over 12 amino acids. CDR1 and CDR2 from the germline V gene are LNHNV and YYDKDF (reference sequence). V lost 9 bases to trimming and J lost 5 bases, with 11 bases between them. CDR3 DNA sequence: TGTGCCACTCGGACACTCGATCAGCCCCAGCATTTT. Translating gives CATRTLDQPQHF.

CDR3 protein: CASRRLNEQYF. The CDR3 coding sequence is TGTGCCAGCAGACGCCTTAACGAGCAGTACTTC. J is TRBJ2-7 and V is TRBV6-5, with no clear D. V gave up 6 bases and J gave up 5 bases, with 8 bases separating them. CDR3 length equals 11 residues. Germline CDR1 reads MNHEY; CDR2 reads SVGAGI.

The chain combines TRBV30 with TRBJ2-4; tentatively, D is TRBD1 (5 bases). CDR3 size: 14 residues. Germline V gene lookup returns CDR1 GTSNPN and CDR2 SVGIG (reference sequence). V lost 0 bases, J lost 8 bases, and 14 bases lay in between. The DNA for the CDR3 is TGTGCCTGGAGTGTAGGACACGGGTCTTACATTCAGTACTTC. This sequence encodes CAWSVGHGSYIQYF.

The chain uses TRBV6-5 and TRBJ1-5; D remains unclear. The V gene's germline CDR1 is MNHEY and CDR2 SVGAGI. CDR3 size: 13 residues. V lost 5 bases and J lost 3, with 8 bases in between. The CDR3 nucleotides read TGTGCCAGCAGTCCCTGGAACAATCAGCCCCAGCATTTT. Its protein is CASSPWNNQPQHF.

The J gene is TRBJ2-1, the V gene TRBV4-3, with 8 bases lining up with TRBD2. CDR1 and CDR2 from the germline V gene are LGHNA and YSLEER. Losses at the gene ends were 6 bases for V and 0 bases for J; bases not matched to a gene: 4. The CDR3 is 15 residues long. CDR3 DNA sequence: TGCGCCAGCAGGGCGCGGGGGGCCTCCTACAATGAGCAGTTCTTC. Amino acid sequence: CASRARGASYNEQFF.

This sequence joins TRBV3-1 (or the pseudogene TRBV3-2) and TRBJ1-1; the D gene is possibly TRBD1 (5 bases). CDR3 length equals 15 residues. Germline V gene sequence: CDR1 LGHDT, CDR2 YNNKEL (reference sequence). V was cut by 1 base and J by 4 bases, with 13 bases left in between. The CDR3 bases are TGTGCCAGCAGCCAAGGCGGGGGACGGGGCACTGAAGCTTTCTTT. Translating it yields CASSQGGGRGTEAFF.

The CDR3 region has the DNA TGTGCCAGCAGCCAAGATCCCAGGTTCAACTATGGCTACACCTTC. It is translated as CASSQDPRFNYGYTF. This sequence joins TRBV14 and TRBJ1-2; D remains unclear. This CDR3 spans 15 amino acids. CDR1 is SGHDN, CDR2 FVKESK, per germline. Trimming stripped 0 bases from V and 2 bases from J, with 10 bases between. Drawing the rest from reference TRBV14 and TRBJ1-2, the complete variable domain is EAGVTQFPSHSVIEKGQTVTLRCDPISGHDNLYWYRRVMGKEIKFLLHFVKESKQDESGMPNNRFLAERTGGTYSTLKVQPAELEDSGVYFCASSQDPRFNYGYTFGSGTRLTVV.

V and J are TRBV7-6 and TRBJ1-1; no clear D gene. The CDR3 runs to 16 residues. Trimming removed 1 base at V and 0 bases at J, with 12 bases between. Germline V lookup: CDR1 SGHVS, CDR2 FNYEAQ. CDR3 DNA: TGTGCCAGCAGCTTAGAGGTGGGCAGCTTGAACACTGAAGCTTTCTTT. Its translation is CASSLEVGSLNTEAFF.

The chain combines TRBV2 with TRBJ2-2; 10 nucleotides agree with TRBD2. V gave up 7 bases and J gave up 3 bases; unmatched junction bases: 5. This CDR3 has 15 residues. The germline gives CDR1 SNHLY, CDR2 FYNNEI. CDR3 DNA sequence: TGTGCCAGCAAACTTCTAGCGGGGGACACCGGGGAGCTGTTTTTT. The encoded protein is CASKLLAGDTGELFF.

The chain is built from TRBV12-3 or TRBV12-4 and TRBJ2-1; TRBD2 matches at 8 bases. V lost 5 bases to trimming and J lost 6 bases; unmatched junction nucleotides: 3. CDR3 length equals 13 residues. For the CDR3, the DNA is TGTGCCAGCAGTCGGGGGGGCGGCAATGAGCAGTTCTTC. This codes for CASSRGGGNEQFF.

CDR3 amino acids: CASARTGITLTEAFF. The CDR3 nucleotides are TGTGCCAGTGCCCGGACAGGGATAACACTAACTGAAGCTTTCTTT. This chain connects TRBV19 to TRBJ1-1; TRBD1 agrees at 8 bases. V shed 8 bases, J shed 5 bases, and the junction held 13 bases outside the gene matches. CDR1 is LNHDA and CDR2 is SQIVND in the germline V gene (reference sequence). The CDR3 length is 15 residues. The entire variable domain, with the rest obtained from reference TRBV19 and TRBJ1-1, is as follows: DGGITQSPKYLFRKEGQNVTLSCEQNLNHDAMYWYRQDPGQGLRLIYYSQIVNDFQKGDIAEGYSVSREKKESFPLTVTSAQKNPTAFYLCASARTGITLTEAFFGQGTRLTVV.

The chain employs TRBV2 and TRBJ1-1; D perhaps matches TRBD1 (6 bases). The V and J ends lost 4 bases and 4 bases respectively, with 13 bases between them. The CDR3 consists of 14 residues. Germline loops: CDR1 SNHLY, CDR2 FYNNEI. The CDR3 DNA reads TGTGCCAGCAGTGGGGAGGGGGGTGGCACTGAAGCTTTCTTT. Its protein product is CASSGEGGGTEAFF.

This chain connects TRBV10-3 to TRBJ1-1; a weak D match, TRBD1 (5 bases). Germline V lookup: CDR1 ENHRY, CDR2 SYGVKD. The CDR3 covers 13 residues. V dropped 3 bases and J dropped 6 bases, with 11 bases sitting between them. The DNA for the CDR3 is TGTGCCATCAGTGATATAAGGGGACCTGAAGCTTTCTTT. This codes for CAISDIRGPEAFF.

The genes are TRBV12-3 or TRBV12-4 and TRBJ2-7; D gene uncertain. The V gene lost 7 bases and the J gene lost 5 bases, with 12 bases spanning the gap. The CDR3 is made up of 12 amino acids. CDR3 sequence (DNA): TGTGCCAGCACTCGAGGAGTCGACGAGCAGTACTTC. Translation gives CASTRGVDEQYF.

The chain uses TRBV30 and TRBJ2-3; TRBD2 matches 9 bases. This CDR3 comprises 15 residues. Germline lookup yields CDR1 GTSNPN and CDR2 SVGIG (reference sequence). J lost 4 bases, V lost 0 bases, and 5 bases had no gene match. This CDR3 is CAWSVQRGVADTQYF. DNA of the CDR3: TGTGCCTGGAGTGTACAGCGGGGGGTAGCAGATACGCAGTATTTT.

This chain uses TRBV30 with TRBJ1-5; perhaps TRBD1 as D (6 bases). Germline lookup yields CDR1 GTSNPN and CDR2 SVGIG (reference sequence). The CDR3 is made up of 13 amino acids. V lost 5 bases and J lost 4, with 12 bases in between. This CDR3 reads CAWDKGGNQPQHF. In DNA, the CDR3 is TGTGCCTGGGACAAAGGGGGGAATCAGCCCCAGCATTTT.

The V and J genes are TRBV27 and TRBJ1-6; TRBD1 matches 8 bases. The junction had 8 bases not matched to a gene; V was cut back by 3 bases and J by 7 bases. Germline V gene data show CDR1 as MNHEY and CDR2 as SMNVEV (reference sequence). The CDR3 consists of 16 residues. CDR3 nucleotide sequence: TGTGCCAGCAGTTTGAGATCCGGGACAGGCAATTCACCCCTCCACTTT. Its translation is CASSLRSGTGNSPLHF.

The rearrangement joins TRBV9 to TRBJ2-2; unclear D gene. From germline, CDR1 is SGDLS and CDR2 YYNGEE. The V gene lost 2 bases and the J gene lost 8 bases, with 7 bases spanning the gap. The CDR3 loop spans 12 amino acids. The CDR3 loop is CASSVGEGELFF. The CDR3 bases are TGTGCCAGCAGCGTCGGCGAGGGGGAGCTGTTTTTT.